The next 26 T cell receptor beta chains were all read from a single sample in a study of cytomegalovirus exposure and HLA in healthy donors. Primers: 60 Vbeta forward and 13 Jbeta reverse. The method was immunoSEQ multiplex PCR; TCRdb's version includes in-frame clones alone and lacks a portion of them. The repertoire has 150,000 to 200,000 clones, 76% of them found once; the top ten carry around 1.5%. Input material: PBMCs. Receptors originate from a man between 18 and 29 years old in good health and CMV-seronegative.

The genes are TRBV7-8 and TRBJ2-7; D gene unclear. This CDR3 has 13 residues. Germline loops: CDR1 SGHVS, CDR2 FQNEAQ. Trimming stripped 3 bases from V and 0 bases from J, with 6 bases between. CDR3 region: CASSLGVSYEQYF. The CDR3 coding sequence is TGTGCCAGCAGCTTGGGCGTCTCCTACGAGCAGTACTTC.

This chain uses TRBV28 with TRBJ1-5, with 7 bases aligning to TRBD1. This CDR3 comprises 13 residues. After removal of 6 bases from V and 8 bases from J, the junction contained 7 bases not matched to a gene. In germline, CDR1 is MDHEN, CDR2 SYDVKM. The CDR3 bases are TGTGCCAGCAGCCTCCAGGGGGTGAAGCCCCAGCATTTT. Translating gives CASSLQGVKPQHF.

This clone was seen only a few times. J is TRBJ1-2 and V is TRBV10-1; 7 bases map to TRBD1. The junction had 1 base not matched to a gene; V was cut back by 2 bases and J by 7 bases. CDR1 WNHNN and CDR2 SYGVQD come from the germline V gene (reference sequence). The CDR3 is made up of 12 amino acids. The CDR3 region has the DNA TGCGCCAGCAGTGAGGGACAGGCTGGCTACACCTTC. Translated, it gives CASSEGQAGYTF.

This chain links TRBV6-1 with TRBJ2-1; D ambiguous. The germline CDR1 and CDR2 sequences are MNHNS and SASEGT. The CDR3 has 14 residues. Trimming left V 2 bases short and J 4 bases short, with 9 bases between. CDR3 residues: CASSESNGYNEQFF. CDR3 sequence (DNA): TGTGCCAGCAGTGAAAGTAACGGGTACAATGAGCAGTTCTTC.

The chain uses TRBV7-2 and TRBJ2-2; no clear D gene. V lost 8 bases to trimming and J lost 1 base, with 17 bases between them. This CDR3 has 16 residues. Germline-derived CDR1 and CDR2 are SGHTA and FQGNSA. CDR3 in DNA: TGTGCCAGCGGTTTATCTGAACTCCTGAACACCGGGGAGCTGTTTTTT. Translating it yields CASGLSELLNTGELFF.

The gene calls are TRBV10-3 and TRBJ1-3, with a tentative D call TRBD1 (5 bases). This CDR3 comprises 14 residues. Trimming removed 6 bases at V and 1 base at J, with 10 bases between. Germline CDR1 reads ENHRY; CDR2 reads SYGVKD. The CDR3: CAISLTVSGNTIYF. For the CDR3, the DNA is TGTGCCATCAGCCTGACAGTTTCTGGAAACACCATATATTTT.

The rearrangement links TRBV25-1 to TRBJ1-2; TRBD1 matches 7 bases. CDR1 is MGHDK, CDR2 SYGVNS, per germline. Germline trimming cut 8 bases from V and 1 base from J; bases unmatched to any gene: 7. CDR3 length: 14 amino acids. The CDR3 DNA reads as TGTGCCAGCTTACCCGGGACAGTTAACTATGGCTACACCTTC. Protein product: CASLPGTVNYGYTF.

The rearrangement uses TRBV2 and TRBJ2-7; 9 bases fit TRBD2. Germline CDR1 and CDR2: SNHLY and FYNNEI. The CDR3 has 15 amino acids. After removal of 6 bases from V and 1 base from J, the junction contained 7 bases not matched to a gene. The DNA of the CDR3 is TGTGCCAGCAGGGGTCGGGCGGGAGGGTCCTACGAGCAGTACTTC. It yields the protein CASRGRAGGSYEQYF.

In DNA, the CDR3 is TGTGCCAGCAGCCCCACGACTAGCGGGGGATATACGCAGTATTTT. Its translation is CASSPTTSGGYTQYF. The V call is TRBV7-6, the J call TRBJ2-3, with TRBD2 matching 12 bases. This CDR3 is 15 amino acids long. The V gene end was trimmed by 5 bases and the J gene end by 7 bases; junction bases not matched to a gene: 7. The germline V gene has CDR1 SGHVS and CDR2 FNYEAQ.

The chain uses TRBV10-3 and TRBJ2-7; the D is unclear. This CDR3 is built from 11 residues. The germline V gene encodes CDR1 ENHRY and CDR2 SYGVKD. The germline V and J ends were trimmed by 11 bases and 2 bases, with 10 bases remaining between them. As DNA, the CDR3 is TGTGCCGTCGGTACGACCTACGAGCAGTACTTC. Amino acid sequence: CAVGTTYEQYF.

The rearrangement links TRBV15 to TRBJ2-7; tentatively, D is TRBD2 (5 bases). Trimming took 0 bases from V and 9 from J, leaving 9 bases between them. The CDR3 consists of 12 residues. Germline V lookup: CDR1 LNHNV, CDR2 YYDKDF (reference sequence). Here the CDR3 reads CATSRDRGWQYF. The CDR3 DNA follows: TGTGCCACCAGCAGAGACCGGGGTTGGCAGTACTTC.

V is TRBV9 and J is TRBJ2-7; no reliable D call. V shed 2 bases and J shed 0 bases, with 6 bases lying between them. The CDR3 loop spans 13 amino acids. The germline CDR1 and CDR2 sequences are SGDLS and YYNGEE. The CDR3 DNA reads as TGTGCCAGCAGCGTCGCGAGCTCCTACGAGCAGTACTTC. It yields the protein CASSVASSYEQYF.

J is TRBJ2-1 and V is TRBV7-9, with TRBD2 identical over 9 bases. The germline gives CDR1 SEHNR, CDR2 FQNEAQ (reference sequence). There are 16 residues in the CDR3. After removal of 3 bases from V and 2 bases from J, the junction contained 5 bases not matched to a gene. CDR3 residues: CASSLLAGQTYNEQFF. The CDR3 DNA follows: TGTGCCAGCAGCTTGCTAGCGGGACAGACCTACAATGAGCAGTTCTTC.

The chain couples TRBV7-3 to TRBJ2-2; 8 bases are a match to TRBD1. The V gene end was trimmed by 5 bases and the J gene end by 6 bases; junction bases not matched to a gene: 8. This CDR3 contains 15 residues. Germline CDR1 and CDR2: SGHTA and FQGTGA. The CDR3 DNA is TGTGCCAGCAGCCCCGGGACAGGTCAATCCGGGGAGCTGTTTTTT. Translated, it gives CASSPGTGQSGELFF. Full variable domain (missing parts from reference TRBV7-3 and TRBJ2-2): GAGVSQTPSNKVTEKGKYVELRCDPISGHTALYWYRQSLGQGPEFLIYFQGTGAADDSGLPNDRFFAVRPEGSVSTLKIQRTERGDSAVYLCASSPGTGQSGELFFGEGSRLTVL.

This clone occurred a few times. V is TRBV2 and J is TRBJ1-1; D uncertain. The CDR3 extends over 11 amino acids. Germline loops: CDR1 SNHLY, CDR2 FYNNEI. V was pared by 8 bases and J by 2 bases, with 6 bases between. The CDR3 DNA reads TGTGCCAGCCGGGTCAACACTGAAGCTTTCTTT. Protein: CASRVNTEAFF.

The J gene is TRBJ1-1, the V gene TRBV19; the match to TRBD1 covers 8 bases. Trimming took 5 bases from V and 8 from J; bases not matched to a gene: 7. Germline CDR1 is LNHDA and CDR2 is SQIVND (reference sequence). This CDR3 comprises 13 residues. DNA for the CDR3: TGTGCCAGTAGTCTTGACAGGGGCACAGAAGCTTTCTTT. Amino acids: CASSLDRGTEAFF. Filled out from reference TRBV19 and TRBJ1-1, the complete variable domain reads DGGITQSPKYLFRKEGQNVTLSCEQNLNHDAMYWYRQDPGQGLRLIYYSQIVNDFQKGDIAEGYSVSREKKESFPLTVTSAQKNPTAFYLCASSLDRGTEAFFGQGTRLTVV.

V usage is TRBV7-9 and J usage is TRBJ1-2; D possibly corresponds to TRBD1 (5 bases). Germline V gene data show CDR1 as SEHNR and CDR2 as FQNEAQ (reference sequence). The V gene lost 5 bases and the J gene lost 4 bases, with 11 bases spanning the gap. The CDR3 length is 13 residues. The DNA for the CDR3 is TGTGCCAGCAGCATATTGGACACCTATGGCTACACCTTC. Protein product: CASSILDTYGYTF. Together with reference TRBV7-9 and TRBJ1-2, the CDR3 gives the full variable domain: DTGVSQNPRHKITKRGQNVTFRCDPISEHNRLYWYRQTLGQGPEFLTYFQNEAQLEKSRLLSDRFSAERPKGSFSTLEIQRTEQGDSAMYLCASSILDTYGYTFGSGTRLTVV.

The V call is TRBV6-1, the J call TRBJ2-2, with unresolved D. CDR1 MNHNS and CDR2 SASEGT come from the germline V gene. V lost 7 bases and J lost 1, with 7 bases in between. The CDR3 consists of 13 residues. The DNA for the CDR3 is TGTGCCAGCAATCGGAGGAACACCGGGGAGCTGTTTTTT. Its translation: CASNRRNTGELFF.

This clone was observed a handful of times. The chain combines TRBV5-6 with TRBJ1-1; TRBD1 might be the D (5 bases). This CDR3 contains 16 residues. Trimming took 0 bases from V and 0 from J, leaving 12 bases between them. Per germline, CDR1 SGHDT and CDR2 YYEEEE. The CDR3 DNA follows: TGTGCCAGCAGCTTGGCCGCAGGGTCCTTGAACACTGAAGCTTTCTTT. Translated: CASSLAAGSLNTEAFF.

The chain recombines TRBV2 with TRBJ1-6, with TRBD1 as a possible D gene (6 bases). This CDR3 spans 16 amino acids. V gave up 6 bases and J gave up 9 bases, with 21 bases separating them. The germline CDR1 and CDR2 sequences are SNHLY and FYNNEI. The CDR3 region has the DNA TGTGCCAGCAGAGGAAAACAGGGATGGGTGCGTTCACCCCTCCACTTT. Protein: CASRGKQGWVRSPLHF. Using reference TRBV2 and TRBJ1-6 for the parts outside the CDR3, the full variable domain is EPEVTQTPSHQVTQMGQEVILRCVPISNHLYFYWYRQILGQKVEFLVSFYNNEISEKSEIFDDQFSVERPDGSNFTLKIRSTKLEDSAMYFCASRGKQGWVRSPLHFGNGTRLTVT.

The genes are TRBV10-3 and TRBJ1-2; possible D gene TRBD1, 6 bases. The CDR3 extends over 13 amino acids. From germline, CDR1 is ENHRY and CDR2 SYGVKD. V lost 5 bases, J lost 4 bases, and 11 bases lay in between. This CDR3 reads CAISQGGSYGYTF. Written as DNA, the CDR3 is TGTGCCATCAGTCAAGGGGGAAGCTATGGCTACACCTTC.

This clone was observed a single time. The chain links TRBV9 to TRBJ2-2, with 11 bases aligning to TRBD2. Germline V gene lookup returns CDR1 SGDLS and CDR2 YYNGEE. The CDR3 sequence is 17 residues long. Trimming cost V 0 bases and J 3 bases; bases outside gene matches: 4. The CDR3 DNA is TGTGCCAGCAGCGTAGGGCTAGCGGGGGGTTACACCGGGGAGCTGTTTTTT. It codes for CASSVGLAGGYTGELFF.

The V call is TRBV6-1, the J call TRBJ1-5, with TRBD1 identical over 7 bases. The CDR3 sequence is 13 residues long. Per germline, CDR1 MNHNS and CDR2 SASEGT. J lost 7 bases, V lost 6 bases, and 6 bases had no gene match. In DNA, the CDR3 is TGTGCCAGCAGGAGACAGGGAGGCCAGCCCCAGCATTTT. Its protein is CASRRQGGQPQHF.

CDR3 coding DNA: TGTGCCAGCAGCCCAGGACTAGCGGGAGACCTCTACGAGCAGTACTTC. Encoded protein: CASSPGLAGDLYEQYF. This chain joins TRBV7-9 and TRBJ2-7; 13 bases fit TRBD2. The CDR3 consists of 16 residues. The germline V gene encodes CDR1 SEHNR and CDR2 FQNEAQ (reference sequence). Losses at the gene ends were 5 bases for V and 3 bases for J; bases not matched to a gene: 7.

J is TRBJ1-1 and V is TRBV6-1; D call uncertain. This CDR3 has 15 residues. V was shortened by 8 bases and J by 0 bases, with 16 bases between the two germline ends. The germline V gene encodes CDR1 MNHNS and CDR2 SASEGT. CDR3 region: CASQELTVMNTEAFF. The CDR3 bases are TGTGCCAGCCAAGAACTCACGGTCATGAACACTGAAGCTTTCTTT.

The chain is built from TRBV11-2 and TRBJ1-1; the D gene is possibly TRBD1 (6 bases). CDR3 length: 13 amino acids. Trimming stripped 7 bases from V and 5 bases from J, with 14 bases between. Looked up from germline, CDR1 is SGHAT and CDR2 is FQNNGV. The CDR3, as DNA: TGTGCCAGCAAGAATCAGGGGAATACTGAAGCTTTCTTT. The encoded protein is CASKNQGNTEAFF. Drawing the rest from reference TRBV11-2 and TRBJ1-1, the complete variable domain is EAGVAQSPRYKIIEKRQSVAFWCNPISGHATLYWYQQILGQGPKLLIQFQNNGVVDDSQLPKDRFSAERLKGVDSTLKIQPAKLEDSAVYLCASKNQGNTEAFFGQGTRLTVV.